This TCR beta chain appears in the sequencing data of a study of PD-L1 blockade in urothelial cancer. Study-level information: The year 2014 saw patients start atezolizumab, 1,200 mg intravenously every 3 weeks. Patients had been given 0 to 3 earlier chemotherapy regimens.

Spike-ins of synthetic TCR analog templates went into each PCR. The method was immunoSEQ multiplex PCR; TCRdb's version includes in-frame clones alone and lacks a portion of them. Here the sample spans more than 40,000 clones, about 88% being singletons. Disease in patients was locally advanced or metastatic urothelial carcinoma. Germline CDR1 and CDR2: SGHKS and YYEKEE (reference sequence). The CDR3 length is 16 residues. V lost 4 bases and J 3 bases, leaving 17 bases between the germline ends. The TCR originated in a woman aged 60 to 75 with urothelial cancer. The chain has TRBV5-5 and TRBJ1-5; weak D call: TRBD1 (5 bases). The sequencing here drew on PBMCs, taken around atezolizumab (anti-PD-L1) treatment. The CDR3 reads CASSLFGGYINQPQHF. In DNA, the CDR3 is TGTGCCAGCAGCCTCTTTGGGGGGTATATCAATCAGCCCCAGCATTTT.